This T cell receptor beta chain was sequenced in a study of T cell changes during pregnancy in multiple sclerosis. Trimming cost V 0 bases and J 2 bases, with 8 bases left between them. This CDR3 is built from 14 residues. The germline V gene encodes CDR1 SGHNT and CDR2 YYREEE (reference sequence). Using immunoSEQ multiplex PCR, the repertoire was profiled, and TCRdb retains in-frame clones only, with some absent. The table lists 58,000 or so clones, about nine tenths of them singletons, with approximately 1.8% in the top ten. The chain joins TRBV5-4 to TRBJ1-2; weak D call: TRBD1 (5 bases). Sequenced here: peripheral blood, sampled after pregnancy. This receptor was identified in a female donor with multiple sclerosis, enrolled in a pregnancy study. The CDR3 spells CASSLVAGNYGYTF. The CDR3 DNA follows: TGTGCCAGCAGCTTGGTAGCAGGGAACTATGGCTACACCTTC.